This record looks at one T cell receptor (beta chain) sequence and its context. Its antigen is not known. The sample originates from a study of shared clonotypes between healthy human individuals. Study results and caveats: With several donors compared, roughly 4.9% of naive CD4 clonotypes were shared.

The CDR3 is 14 residues long. CDR1 is MNHEY, CDR2 SMNVEV, per germline (reference sequence). The germline V and J ends were trimmed by 6 bases and 2 bases, with 10 bases remaining between them. Assay execution took place at the deep level. Several immunoSEQ plates received, in even portions, the genomic DNA of each subset. The table came from immunoSEQ multiplex PCR; TCRdb's copy has only in-frame clones and leaves some out. The sample has over 2 million clones; 80% to 95% are singletons. The sequenced sample consisted of naive CD4+ T cells from PBMCs. Subset indicated: CD45RA+ positively selected. The chain couples TRBV27 to TRBJ2-2, with a tentative D call TRBD1 (6 bases). The receptor was derived from a man younger than 35 in good health. Some clones in this sample may be carry-over from other donors' samples. The CDR3 loop is CASSRGTNTGELFF. DNA of the CDR3: TGTGCCAGCAGCAGGGGAACCAACACCGGGGAGCTGTTTTTT.